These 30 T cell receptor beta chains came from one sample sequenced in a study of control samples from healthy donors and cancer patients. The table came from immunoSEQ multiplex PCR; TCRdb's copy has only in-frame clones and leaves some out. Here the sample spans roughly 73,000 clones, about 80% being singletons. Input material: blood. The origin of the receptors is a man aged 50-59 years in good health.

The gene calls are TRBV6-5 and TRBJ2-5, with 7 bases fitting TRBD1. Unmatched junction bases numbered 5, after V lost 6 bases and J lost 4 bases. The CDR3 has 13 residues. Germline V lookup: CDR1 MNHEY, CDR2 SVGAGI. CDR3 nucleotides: TGTGCCAGCAGACGGACAGGACGAGAGACCCAGTACTTC. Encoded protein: CASRRTGRETQYF.

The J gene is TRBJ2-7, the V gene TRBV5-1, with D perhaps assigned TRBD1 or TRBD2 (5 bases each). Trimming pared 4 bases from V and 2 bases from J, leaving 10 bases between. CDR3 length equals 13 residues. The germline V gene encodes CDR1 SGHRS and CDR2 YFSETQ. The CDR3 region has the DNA TGCGCCAGCAGCCCCGGGACCGCCTACGAGCAGTACTTC. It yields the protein CASSPGTAYEQYF.

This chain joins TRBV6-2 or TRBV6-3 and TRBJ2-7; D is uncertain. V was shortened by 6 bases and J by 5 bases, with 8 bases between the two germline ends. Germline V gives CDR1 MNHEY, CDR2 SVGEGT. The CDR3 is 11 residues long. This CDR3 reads CASSPRDEQYF. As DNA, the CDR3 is TGTGCCAGCAGCCCCCGGGACGAGCAGTACTTC.

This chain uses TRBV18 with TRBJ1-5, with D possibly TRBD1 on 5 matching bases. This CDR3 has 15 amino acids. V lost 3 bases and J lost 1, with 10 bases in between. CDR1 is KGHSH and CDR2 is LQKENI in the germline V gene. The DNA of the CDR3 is TGTGCCAGCTCACCTGGACATTCGAGCAATCAGCCCCAGCATTTT. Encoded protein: CASSPGHSSNQPQHF.

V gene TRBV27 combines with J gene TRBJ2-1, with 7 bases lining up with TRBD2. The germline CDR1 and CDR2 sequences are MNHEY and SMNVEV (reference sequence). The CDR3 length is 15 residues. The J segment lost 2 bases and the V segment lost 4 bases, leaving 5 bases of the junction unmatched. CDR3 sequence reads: CASSSAGQTYNEQFF. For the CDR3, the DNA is TGTGCCAGCAGTTCAGCGGGGCAAACCTACAATGAGCAGTTCTTC.

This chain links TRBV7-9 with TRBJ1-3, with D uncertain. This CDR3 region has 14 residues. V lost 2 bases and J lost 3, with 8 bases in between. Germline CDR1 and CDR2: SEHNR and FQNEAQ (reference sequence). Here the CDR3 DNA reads TGTGCCAGCAGCTTAATAGGGTTTGGAAACACCATATATTTT. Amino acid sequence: CASSLIGFGNTIYF.

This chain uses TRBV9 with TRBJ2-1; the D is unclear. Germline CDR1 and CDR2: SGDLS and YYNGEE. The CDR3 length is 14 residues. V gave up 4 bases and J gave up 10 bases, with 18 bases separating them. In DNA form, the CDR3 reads TGTGCCAGCAGCCCTACAGTGAGCGCGTTCGAGCAGTTCTTC. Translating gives CASSPTVSAFEQFF. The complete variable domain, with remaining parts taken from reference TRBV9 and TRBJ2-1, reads DSGVTQTPKHLITATGQRVTLRCSPRSGDLSVYWYQQSLDQGLQFLIQYYNGEERAKGNILERFSAQQFPDLHSELNLSSLELGDSALYFCASSPTVSAFEQFFGPGTRLTVL.

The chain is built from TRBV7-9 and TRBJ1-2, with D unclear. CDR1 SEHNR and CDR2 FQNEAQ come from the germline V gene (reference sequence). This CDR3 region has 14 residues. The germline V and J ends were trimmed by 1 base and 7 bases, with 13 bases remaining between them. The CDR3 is CASSLEGGIGGYTF. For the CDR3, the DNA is TGTGCCAGCAGCTTAGAGGGCGGGATCGGTGGCTACACCTTC.

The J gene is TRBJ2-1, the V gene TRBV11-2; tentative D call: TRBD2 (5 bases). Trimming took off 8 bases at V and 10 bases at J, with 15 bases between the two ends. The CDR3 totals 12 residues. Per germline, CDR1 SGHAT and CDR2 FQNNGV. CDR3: CASGETKLEQFF. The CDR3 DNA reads TGTGCCAGCGGCGAGACTAAATTAGAGCAGTTCTTC.

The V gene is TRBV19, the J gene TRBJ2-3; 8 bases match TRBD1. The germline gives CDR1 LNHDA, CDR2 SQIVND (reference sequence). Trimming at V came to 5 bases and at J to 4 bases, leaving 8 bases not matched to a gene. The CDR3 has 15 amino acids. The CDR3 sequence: CASSSGGVLADTQYF. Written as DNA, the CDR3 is TGTGCCAGTAGTTCAGGGGGCGTCTTGGCAGATACGCAGTATTTT.

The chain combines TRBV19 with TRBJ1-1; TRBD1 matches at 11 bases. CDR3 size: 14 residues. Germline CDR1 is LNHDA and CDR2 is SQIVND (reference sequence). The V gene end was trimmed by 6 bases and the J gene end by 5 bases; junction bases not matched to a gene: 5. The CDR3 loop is CASRRTGGYTEAFF. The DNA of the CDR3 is TGTGCCAGTAGAAGGACAGGGGGCTATACTGAAGCTTTCTTT.

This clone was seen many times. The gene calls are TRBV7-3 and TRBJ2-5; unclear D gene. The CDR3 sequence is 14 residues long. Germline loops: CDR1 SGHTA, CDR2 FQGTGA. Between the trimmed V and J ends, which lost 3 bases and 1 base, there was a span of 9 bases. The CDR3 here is CASSLRRVQETQYF. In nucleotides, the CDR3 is TGTGCCAGCAGCTTGAGAAGAGTCCAAGAGACCCAGTACTTC.

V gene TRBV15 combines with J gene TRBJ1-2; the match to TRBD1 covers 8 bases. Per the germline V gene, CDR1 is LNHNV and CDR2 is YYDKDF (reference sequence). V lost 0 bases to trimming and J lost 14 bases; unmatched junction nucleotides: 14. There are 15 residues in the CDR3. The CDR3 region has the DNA TGTGCCACCAGCAGAGATGTCTTGCCAGGGGGCCCGATGACCTTC. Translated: CATSRDVLPGGPMTF.

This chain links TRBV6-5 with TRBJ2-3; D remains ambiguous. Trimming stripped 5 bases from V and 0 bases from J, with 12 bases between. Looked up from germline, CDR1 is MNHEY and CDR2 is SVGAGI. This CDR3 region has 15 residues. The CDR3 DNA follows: TGTGCCAGCAGTAGTCGAGTAATCAGCACAGATACGCAGTATTTT. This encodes CASSSRVISTDTQYF.

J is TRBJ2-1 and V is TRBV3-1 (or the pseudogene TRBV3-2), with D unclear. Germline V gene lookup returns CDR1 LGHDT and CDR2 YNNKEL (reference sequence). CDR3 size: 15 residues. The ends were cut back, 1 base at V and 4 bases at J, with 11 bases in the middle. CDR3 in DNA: TGTGCCAGCAGCCAAGTGATAGCACTGTACAATGAGCAGTTCTTC. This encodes CASSQVIALYNEQFF.

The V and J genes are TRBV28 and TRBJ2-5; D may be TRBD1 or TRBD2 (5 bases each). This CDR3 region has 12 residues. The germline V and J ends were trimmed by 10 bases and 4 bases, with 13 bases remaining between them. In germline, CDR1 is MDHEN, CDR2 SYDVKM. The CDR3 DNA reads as TGTGCCACCACCACTGGGACAGAGACCCAGTACTTC. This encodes CATTTGTETQYF.

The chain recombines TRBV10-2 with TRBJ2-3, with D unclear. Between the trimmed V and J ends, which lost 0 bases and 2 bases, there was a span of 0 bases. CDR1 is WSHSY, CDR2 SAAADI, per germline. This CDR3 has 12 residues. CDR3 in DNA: TGCGCCAGCAGTGAGTCCACAGATACGCAGTATTTT. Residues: CASSESTDTQYF.

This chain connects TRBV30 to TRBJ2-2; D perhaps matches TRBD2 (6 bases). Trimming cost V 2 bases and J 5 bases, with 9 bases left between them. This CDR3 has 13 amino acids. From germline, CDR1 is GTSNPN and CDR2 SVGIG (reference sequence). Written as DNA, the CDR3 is TGTGCCTGGAGTAGGGGACTTACCGGGGAGCTGTTTTTT. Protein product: CAWSRGLTGELFF. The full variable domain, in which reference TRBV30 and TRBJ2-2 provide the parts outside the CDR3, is SQTIHQWPATLVQPVGSPLSLECTVEGTSNPNLYWYRQAAGRGLQLLFYSVGIGQISSEVPQNLSASRPQDRQFILSSKKLLLSDSGFYLCAWSRGLTGELFFGEGSRLTVL.

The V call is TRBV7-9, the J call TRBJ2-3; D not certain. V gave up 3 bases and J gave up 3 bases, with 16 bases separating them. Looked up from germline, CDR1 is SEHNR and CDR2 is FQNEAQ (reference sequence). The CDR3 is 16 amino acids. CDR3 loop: CASSFPGLRSTDTQYF. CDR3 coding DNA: TGTGCCAGCAGCTTCCCCGGCCTCCGTAGTACAGATACGCAGTATTTT.

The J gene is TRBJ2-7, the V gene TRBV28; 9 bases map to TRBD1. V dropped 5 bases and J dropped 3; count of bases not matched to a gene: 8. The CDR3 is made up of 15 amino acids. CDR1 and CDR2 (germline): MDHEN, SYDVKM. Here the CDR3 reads CASSAGTGIVYEQYF. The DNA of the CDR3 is TGTGCCAGCAGTGCCGGGACAGGGATAGTCTACGAGCAGTACTTC.

DNA for the CDR3: TGTGCTAGTGGTTTGGACGGGAGGCTAGCGGGGGGGTGGAGCACAGATACGCAGTATTTT. Translated, it gives CASGLDGRLAGGWSTDTQYF. The chain couples TRBV12-5 to TRBJ2-3; 12 bases line up with TRBD2. This CDR3 has 20 amino acids. The trim removed 1 base at V and 0 bases at J, leaving 11 bases unmatched. Germline lookup yields CDR1 LGHNT and CDR2 FRNRAP.

CDR3 amino acids: CASSLVRGGNTGELFF. The CDR3 region has the DNA TGTGCCAGCAGCTTGGTGCGGGGGGGCAACACCGGGGAGCTGTTTTTT. The chain joins TRBV7-2 to TRBJ2-2, with 9 bases fitting TRBD2. The V gene end was trimmed by 3 bases and the J gene end by 2 bases; junction bases not matched to a gene: 4. The CDR3 is 16 amino acids. Germline values: CDR1 SGHTA, CDR2 FQGNSA.

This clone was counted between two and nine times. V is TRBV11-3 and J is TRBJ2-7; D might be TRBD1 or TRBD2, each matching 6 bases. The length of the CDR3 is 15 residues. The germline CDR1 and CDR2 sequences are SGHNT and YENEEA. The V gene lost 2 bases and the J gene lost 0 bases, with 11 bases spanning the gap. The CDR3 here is CASSLSGGGSYEQYF. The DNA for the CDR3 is TGTGCCAGCAGCTTATCCGGAGGGGGCTCCTACGAGCAGTACTTC. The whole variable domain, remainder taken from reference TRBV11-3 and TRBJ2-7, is EAGVVQSPRYKIIEKKQPVAFWCNPISGHNTLYWYLQNLGQGPELLIRYENEEAVDDSQLPKDRFSAERLKGVDSTLKIQPAELGDSAVYLCASSLSGGGSYEQYFGPGTRLTVT.

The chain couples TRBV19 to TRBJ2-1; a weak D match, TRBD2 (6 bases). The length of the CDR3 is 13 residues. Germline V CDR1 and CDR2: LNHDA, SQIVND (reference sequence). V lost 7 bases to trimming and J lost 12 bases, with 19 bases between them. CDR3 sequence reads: CASTAGITGGQFF. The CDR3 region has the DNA TGTGCCAGTACCGCGGGGATAACAGGTGGGCAGTTCTTC. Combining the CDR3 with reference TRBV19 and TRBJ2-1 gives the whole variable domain DGGITQSPKYLFRKEGQNVTLSCEQNLNHDAMYWYRQDPGQGLRLIYYSQIVNDFQKGDIAEGYSVSREKKESFPLTVTSAQKNPTAFYLCASTAGITGGQFFGPGTRLTVL.

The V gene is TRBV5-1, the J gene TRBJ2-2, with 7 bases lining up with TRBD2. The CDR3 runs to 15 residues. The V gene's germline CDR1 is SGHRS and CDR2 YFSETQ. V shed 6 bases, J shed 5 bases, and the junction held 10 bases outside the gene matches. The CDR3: CASMAAGPSTGELFF. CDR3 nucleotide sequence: TGCGCCAGCATGGCAGCGGGACCGAGTACCGGGGAGCTGTTTTTT.

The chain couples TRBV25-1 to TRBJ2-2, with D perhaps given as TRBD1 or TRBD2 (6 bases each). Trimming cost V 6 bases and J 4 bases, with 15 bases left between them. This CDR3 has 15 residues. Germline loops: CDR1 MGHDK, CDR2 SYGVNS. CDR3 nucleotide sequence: TGTGCCAGCAGGGGGGGCGATTTCATCACCGGGGAGCTGTTTTTT. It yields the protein CASRGGDFITGELFF.

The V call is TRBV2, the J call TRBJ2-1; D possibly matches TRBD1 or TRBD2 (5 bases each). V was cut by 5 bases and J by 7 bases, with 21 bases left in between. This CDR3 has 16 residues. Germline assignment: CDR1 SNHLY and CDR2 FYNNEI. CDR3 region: CASSPIRGEGWNEQFF. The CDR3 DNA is TGTGCCAGCAGTCCTATTCGAGGGGAAGGTTGGAATGAGCAGTTCTTC.

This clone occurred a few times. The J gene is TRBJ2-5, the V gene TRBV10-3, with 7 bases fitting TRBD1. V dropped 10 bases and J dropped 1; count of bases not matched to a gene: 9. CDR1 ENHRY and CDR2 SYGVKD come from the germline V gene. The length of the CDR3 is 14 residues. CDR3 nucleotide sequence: TGTGCCACAGGACAGGCCCTTTCCCAAGAGACCCAGTACTTC. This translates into CATGQALSQETQYF.

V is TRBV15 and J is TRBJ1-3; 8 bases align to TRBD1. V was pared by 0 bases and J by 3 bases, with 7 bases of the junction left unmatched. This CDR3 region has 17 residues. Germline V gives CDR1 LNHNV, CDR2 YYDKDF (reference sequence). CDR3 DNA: TGTGCCACCAGCAGAGAAATACAAGGGACAGGTGGAAACACCATATATTTT. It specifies CATSREIQGTGGNTIYF.

CDR3 sequence: CASIAAYEQYF. CDR3 bases: TGTGCCAGCATCGCCGCCTACGAGCAGTACTTC. The rearrangement uses TRBV6-5 and TRBJ2-7; D remains unclear. Germline CDR1 MNHEY, CDR2 SVGAGI. The length of the CDR3 is 11 residues. V was trimmed by 7 bases and J by 2 bases, leaving 6 bases between them.